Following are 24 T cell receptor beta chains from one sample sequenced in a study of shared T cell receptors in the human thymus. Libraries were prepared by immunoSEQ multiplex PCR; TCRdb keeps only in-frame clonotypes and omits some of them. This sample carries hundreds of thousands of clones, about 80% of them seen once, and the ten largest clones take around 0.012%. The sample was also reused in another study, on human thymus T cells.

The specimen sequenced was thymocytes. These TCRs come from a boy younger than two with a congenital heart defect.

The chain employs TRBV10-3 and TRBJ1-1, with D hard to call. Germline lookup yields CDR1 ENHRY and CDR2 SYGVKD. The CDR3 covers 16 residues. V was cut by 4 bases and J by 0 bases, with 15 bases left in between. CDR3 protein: CAISVYRGPMNTEAFF. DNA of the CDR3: TGTGCCATCAGTGTATACCGAGGGCCCATGAACACTGAAGCTTTCTTT.

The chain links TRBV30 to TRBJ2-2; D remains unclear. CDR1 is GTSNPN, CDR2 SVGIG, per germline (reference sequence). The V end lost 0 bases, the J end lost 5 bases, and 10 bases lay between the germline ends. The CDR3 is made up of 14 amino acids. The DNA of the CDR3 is TGTGCCTGGAGTGTAGAGGTCATTACCGGGGAGCTGTTTTTT. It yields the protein CAWSVEVITGELFF. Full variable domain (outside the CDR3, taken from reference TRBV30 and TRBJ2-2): SQTIHQWPATLVQPVGSPLSLECTVEGTSNPNLYWYRQAAGRGLQLLFYSVGIGQISSEVPQNLSASRPQDRQFILSSKKLLLSDSGFYLCAWSVEVITGELFFGEGSRLTVL.

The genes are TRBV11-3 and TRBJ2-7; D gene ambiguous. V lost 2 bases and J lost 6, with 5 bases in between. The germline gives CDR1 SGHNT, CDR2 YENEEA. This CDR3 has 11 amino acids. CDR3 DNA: TGTGCCAGCAGCTTAAGCCCCGAGCAGTACTTC. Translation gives CASSLSPEQYF.

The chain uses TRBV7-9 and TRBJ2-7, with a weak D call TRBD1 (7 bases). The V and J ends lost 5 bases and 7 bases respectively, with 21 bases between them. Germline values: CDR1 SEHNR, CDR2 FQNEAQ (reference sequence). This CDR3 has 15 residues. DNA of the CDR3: TGTGCCAGCAGCCCCCGACAGGGAGGCCCGGAGGAGCAGTACTTC. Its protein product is CASSPRQGGPEEQYF. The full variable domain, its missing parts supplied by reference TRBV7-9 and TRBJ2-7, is DTGVSQNPRHKITKRGQNVTFRCDPISEHNRLYWYRQTLGQGPEFLTYFQNEAQLEKSRLLSDRFSAERPKGSFSTLEIQRTEQGDSAMYLCASSPRQGGPEEQYFGPGTRLTVT.

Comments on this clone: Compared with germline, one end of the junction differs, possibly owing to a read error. This CDR3 reads CASSLEGQGAFCNQPQHF. The CDR3 nucleotides are TGTGCTAGCAGCTTAGAGGGACAGGGGGCCTTCTGCAATCAGCCCCAGCATTTT. This chain uses TRBV7-7 with TRBJ1-5; 12 bases align to TRBD1. CDR3 length: 18 amino acids. The germline gives CDR1 SSHAT, CDR2 FNYEAQ (reference sequence).

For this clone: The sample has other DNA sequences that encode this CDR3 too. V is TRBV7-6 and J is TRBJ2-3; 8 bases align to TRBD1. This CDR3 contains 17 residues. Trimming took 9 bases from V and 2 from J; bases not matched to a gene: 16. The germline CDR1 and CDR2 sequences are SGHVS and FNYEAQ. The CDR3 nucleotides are TGTGCCAGTAGCCCCGAGACAGGGGACCGTCACACAGATACGCAGTATTTT. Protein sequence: CASSPETGDRHTDTQYF.

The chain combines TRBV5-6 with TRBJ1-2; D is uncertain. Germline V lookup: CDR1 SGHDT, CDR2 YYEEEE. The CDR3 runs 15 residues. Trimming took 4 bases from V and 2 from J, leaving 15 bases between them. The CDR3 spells CASSPVAVRNYGYTF. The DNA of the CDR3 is TGTGCCAGCAGCCCTGTGGCGGTCAGAAACTATGGCTACACCTTC.

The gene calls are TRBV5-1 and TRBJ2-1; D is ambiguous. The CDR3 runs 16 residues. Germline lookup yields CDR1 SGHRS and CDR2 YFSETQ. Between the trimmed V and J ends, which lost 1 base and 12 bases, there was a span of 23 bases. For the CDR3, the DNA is TGCGCCAGCAGCTTGACCAAAAGAATCGACAACGGTATGCAGTTCTTC. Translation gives CASSLTKRIDNGMQFF.

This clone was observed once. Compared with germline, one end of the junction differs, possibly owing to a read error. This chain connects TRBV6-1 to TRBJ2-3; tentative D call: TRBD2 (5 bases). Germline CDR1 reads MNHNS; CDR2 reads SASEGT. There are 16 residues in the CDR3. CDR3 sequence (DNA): TGTGCCAGCAGCGAAGACCTAGCTCCTAGCACAGATACGCAGTATTTT. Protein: CASSEDLAPSTDTQYF.

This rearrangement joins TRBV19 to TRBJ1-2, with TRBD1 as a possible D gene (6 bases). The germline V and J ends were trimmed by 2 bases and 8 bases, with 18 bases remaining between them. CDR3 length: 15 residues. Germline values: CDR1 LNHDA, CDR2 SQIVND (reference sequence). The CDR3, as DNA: TGTGCCAGTAGTATACCAACAGGGCCTAAGGCAGGCTACACCTTC. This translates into CASSIPTGPKAGYTF.

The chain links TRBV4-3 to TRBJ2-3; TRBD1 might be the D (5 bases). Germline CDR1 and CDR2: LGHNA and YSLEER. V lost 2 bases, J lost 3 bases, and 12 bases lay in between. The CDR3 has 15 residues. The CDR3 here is CASSQFEQGTDTQYF. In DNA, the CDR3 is TGCGCCAGCAGCCAATTTGAGCAGGGAACAGATACGCAGTATTTT.

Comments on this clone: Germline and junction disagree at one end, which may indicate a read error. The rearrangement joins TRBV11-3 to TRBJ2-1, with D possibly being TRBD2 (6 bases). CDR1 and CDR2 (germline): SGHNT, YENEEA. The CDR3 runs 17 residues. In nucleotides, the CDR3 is TGTGCAAGCAGGGCTTACTCGGGGTGGGAGGCCCACAATGAGCAGTTCTTC. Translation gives CASRAYSGWEAHNEQFF.

The CDR3 loop reads CASSVTGAYEQYF. For the CDR3, the DNA is TGTGCCAGCAGTGTTACGGGGGCCTACGAGCAGTACTTC. V is TRBV25-1 and J is TRBJ2-7; perhaps TRBD2 as D (6 bases). Per germline, CDR1 MGHDK and CDR2 SYGVNS. Between the trimmed V and J ends, which lost 4 bases and 2 bases, there was a span of 9 bases. This CDR3 has 13 amino acids.

Here the CDR3 reads CASARRGAEAFF. In DNA, the CDR3 is TGTGCTAGTGCTCGCCGGGGGGCAGAAGCTTTCTTT. The chain has TRBV12-5 and TRBJ1-1, with D possibly matching TRBD1 (6 bases). Per germline, CDR1 LGHNT and CDR2 FRNRAP. V was cut by 7 bases and J by 8 bases, with 14 bases left in between. The CDR3 covers 12 residues. Using reference TRBV12-5 and TRBJ1-1 for the parts outside the CDR3, the full variable domain is DARVTQTPRHKVTEMGQEVTMRCQPILGHNTVFWYRQTMMQGLELLAYFRNRAPLDDSGMPKDRFSAEMPDATLATLKIQPSEPRDSAVYFCASARRGAEAFFGQGTRLTVV.

CDR3 amino acids: CASSETGVHEQYF. The CDR3 DNA reads as TGTGCCAGCAGTGAGACAGGGGTCCACGAGCAGTACTTC. The V call is TRBV6-1, the J call TRBJ2-7, with 8 bases identical to TRBD1. This CDR3 has 13 residues. After removal of 3 bases from V and 5 bases from J, the junction contained 3 bases not matched to a gene. Germline V lookup: CDR1 MNHNS, CDR2 SASEGT.

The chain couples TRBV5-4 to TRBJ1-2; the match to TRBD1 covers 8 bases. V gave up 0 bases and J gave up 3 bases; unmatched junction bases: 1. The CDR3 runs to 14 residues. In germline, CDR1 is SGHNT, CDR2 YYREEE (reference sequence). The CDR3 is CASSLEGQDYGYTF. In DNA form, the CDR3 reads TGTGCCAGCAGCTTGGAGGGACAGGACTATGGCTACACCTTC.

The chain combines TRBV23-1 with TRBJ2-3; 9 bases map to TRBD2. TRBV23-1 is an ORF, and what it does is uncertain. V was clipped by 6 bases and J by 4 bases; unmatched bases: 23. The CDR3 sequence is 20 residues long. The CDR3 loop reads CASSPLGLAGRPLRSDTQYF. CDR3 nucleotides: TGCGCCAGCAGCCCCCTTGGCCTAGCGGGGAGGCCCCTTAGGTCAGATACGCAGTATTTT.

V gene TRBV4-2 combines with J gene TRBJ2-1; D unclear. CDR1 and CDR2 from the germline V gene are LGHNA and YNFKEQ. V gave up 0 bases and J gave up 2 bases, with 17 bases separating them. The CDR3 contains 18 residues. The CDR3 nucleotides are TGTGCCAGCAGCCAAGATCCAGACCGCCCAGGCGCCTACAATGAGCAGTTCTTC. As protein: CASSQDPDRPGAYNEQFF.

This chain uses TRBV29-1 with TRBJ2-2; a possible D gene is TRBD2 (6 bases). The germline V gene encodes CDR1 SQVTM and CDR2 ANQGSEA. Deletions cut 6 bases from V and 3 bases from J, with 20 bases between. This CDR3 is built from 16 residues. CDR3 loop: CSVDVGPGSDTGELFF. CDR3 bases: TGCAGCGTCGACGTCGGTCCCGGGAGCGACACCGGGGAGCTGTTTTTT.

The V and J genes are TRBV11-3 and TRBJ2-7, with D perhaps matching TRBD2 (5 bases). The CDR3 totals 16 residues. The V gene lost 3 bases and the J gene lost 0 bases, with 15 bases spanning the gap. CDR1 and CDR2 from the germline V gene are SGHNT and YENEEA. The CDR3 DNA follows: TGTGCCAGCAGCTTCTCTCGCGCGGGCCCCTCCTACGAGCAGTACTTC. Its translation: CASSFSRAGPSYEQYF.

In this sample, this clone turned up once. The CDR3 reads CASSVGSAGNTDTQYF. The CDR3 region has the DNA TGTGCCAGCAGTGTGGGTTCGGCGGGGAACACAGATACGCAGTATTTT. The V and J genes are TRBV2 and TRBJ2-3, with a tentative D call TRBD2 (6 bases). Deletions cut 4 bases from V and 2 bases from J, with 16 bases between. Germline V gene data show CDR1 as SNHLY and CDR2 as FYNNEI. This CDR3 region has 16 residues.

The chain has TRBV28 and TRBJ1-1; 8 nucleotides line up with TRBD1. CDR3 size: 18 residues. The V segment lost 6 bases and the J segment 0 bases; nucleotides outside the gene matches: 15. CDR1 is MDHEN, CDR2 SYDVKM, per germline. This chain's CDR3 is CASRPYLRDRSMNTEAFF. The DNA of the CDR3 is TGTGCCAGCAGGCCCTACCTTCGGGACAGGAGCATGAACACTGAAGCTTTCTTT. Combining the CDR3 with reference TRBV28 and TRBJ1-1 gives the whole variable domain DVKVTQSSRYLVKRTGEKVFLECVQDMDHENMFWYRQDPGLGLRLIYFSYDVKMKEKGDIPEGYSVSREKKERFSLILESASTNQTSMYLCASRPYLRDRSMNTEAFFGQGTRLTVV.

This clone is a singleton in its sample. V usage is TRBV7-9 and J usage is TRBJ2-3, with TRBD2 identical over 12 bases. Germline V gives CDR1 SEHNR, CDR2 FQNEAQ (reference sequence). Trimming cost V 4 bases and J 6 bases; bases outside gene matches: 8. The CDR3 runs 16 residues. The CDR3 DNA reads TGTGCCAGCAGCTCGACGACTAGCGGGAGTATGGATACGCAGTATTTT. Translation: CASSSTTSGSMDTQYF. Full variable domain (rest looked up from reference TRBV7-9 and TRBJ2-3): DTGVSQNPRHKITKRGQNVTFRCDPISEHNRLYWYRQTLGQGPEFLTYFQNEAQLEKSRLLSDRFSAERPKGSFSTLEIQRTEQGDSAMYLCASSSTTSGSMDTQYFGPGTRLTVL.

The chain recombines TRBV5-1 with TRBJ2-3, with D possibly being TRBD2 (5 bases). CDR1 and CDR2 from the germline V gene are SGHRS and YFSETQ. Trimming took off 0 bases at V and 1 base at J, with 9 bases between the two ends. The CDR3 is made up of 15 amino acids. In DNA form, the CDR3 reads TGCGCCAGCAGCTTGGCCGGGAAGGGCACAGATACGCAGTATTTT. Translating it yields CASSLAGKGTDTQYF.